These 21 T cell receptor beta chains were sequenced from one sample in a study of T-cell memory formation after mild COVID-19 (dated by TCRdb to the early 2020s). Library creation used 5' RACE. Instrument on record: Illumina NovaSeq 6000. TCRdb reprocessed the public reads (quality trimming at Q25 with fastp, clone calling with MiXCR) and kept in-frame beta chains. Rows with a matching CDR3 protein are joined into one entry that keeps the most common DNA and genes. Recorded for this sample are around 150,000 distinct CDR3 sequences; roughly 11% of them occurred a single time. 3.8% of the sample is held by the ten biggest clonotypes. The sequenced material came from PBMCs or a T cell subset sorted from them (not recorded which). These receptors originate from a man aged 18 to 30 who had mild COVID-19 (a few samples of this study predate the infection). The sample titles of this study are shuffled in the database, so cell type and time point are left out; the donor was told from shared clones.

This clonotype appeared a few times. The V call is TRBV3-1, the J call TRBJ2-7; maybe TRBD2 (7 bases). The CDR3 extends over 14 amino acids. Germline CDR1 is LGHDT and CDR2 is YNNKEL (reference sequence). Between the trimmed V and J ends, which lost 1 base and 6 bases, there was a span of 13 bases. The CDR3 reads CASSQVGGQSEQYF. CDR3 DNA sequence: TGTGCCAGCAGCCAAGTCGGGGGGCAGTCCGAGCAGTACTTC.

This clonotype was picked up a small number of times. The rearrangement uses TRBV6-2 or TRBV6-3 and TRBJ1-6, with a weak D call TRBD1 (6 bases). This CDR3 is 14 amino acids long. The germline gives CDR1 MNHEY, CDR2 SVGEGT. The germline V and J ends were trimmed by 6 bases and 10 bases, with 16 bases remaining between them. CDR3 loop: CASSEGVFGSPLHF. CDR3 bases: TGTGCCAGCAGCGAGGGGGTATTTGGGTCACCCCTCCACTTT.

This clonotype was detected only a few times. The gene calls are TRBV5-1 and TRBJ1-3; the match to TRBD1 covers 9 bases. There are 18 residues in the CDR3. Germline V gene lookup returns CDR1 SGHRS and CDR2 YFSETQ. V lost 1 base and J lost 0; bases outside the gene matches: 8. CDR3 sequence reads: CASSLTPGQGSSGNTIYF. The CDR3, as DNA: TGCGCCAGCAGCTTGACCCCAGGACAGGGGTCCTCTGGAAACACCATATATTTT.

This clonotype was seen only a few times. The V gene is TRBV6-2 or TRBV6-3, the J gene TRBJ2-1, with 8 positions matching TRBD1. J gave up 8 bases and V 6 bases, and 9 bases lay outside the gene matches. Germline values: CDR1 MNHEY, CDR2 SVGEGT. This CDR3 contains 14 residues. As DNA, the CDR3 is TGTGCCAGCAGCCGAAGGGACAGGCAGGATGAGCAGTTCTTC. Translated: CASSRRDRQDEQFF.

V gene TRBV6-6 combines with J gene TRBJ1-6, with D tentatively TRBD1 (5 bases). This CDR3 spans 17 amino acids. In germline, CDR1 is MNHNY, CDR2 SVGAGI (reference sequence). The germline V and J ends were trimmed by 0 bases and 7 bases, with 16 bases remaining between them. The CDR3 DNA is TGTGCCAGCAGTTACTCGATAGGGGAGGGATTGAATTCACCCCTCCACTTT. Amino acids: CASSYSIGEGLNSPLHF.

This clonotype was observed a handful of times. The chain carries TRBV28 and TRBJ2-5; 12 bases are a match to TRBD2. V was clipped by 3 bases and J by 5 bases; unmatched bases: 7. Germline V gene sequence: CDR1 MDHEN, CDR2 SYDVKM. This CDR3 has 16 residues. CDR3 sequence reads: CASSLKLAGGLETQYF. CDR3 DNA sequence: TGTGCCAGCAGTTTGAAACTAGCGGGGGGCCTGGAGACCCAGTACTTC.

A few counts support this clonotype. V and J are TRBV5-5 and TRBJ1-3; 7 positions agree with TRBD1. Germline V gene sequence: CDR1 SGHKS, CDR2 YYEKEE (reference sequence). V gave up 6 bases and J gave up 4 bases; unmatched junction bases: 10. The CDR3 totals 15 residues. The chain's CDR3 is CASTRQGRLGNTIYF. The CDR3 DNA reads TGTGCCAGCACCCGACAGGGACGGCTCGGAAACACCATATATTTT.

J is TRBJ1-5 and V is TRBV6-6, with TRBD1 matching 9 bases. This CDR3 comprises 15 residues. Per germline, CDR1 MNHNY and CDR2 SVGAGI (reference sequence). The trim removed 7 bases at V and 1 base at J, leaving 5 bases unmatched. CDR3 sequence (DNA): TGTGCCAGCACCTTAGACAGGGGGAGCAATCAGCCCCAGCATTTT. Its protein is CASTLDRGSNQPQHF.

This chain links TRBV28 with TRBJ2-7; D is perhaps TRBD1 (6 bases). V lost 3 bases to trimming and J lost 5 bases, with 11 bases between them. CDR1 is MDHEN and CDR2 is SYDVKM in the germline V gene. The CDR3 spans 13 residues. The DNA for the CDR3 is TGTGCCAGCAGTTTGACAGGTTCTCACGAGCAGTACGTC. Translation: CASSLTGSHEQYV.

In its sample, this clonotype was seen a few times. In nucleotides, the CDR3 is TGCGCCAGCAGCAAAGCGGGGAGGAGCTCCTACAATGAGCAGTTCTTC. Amino acids: CASSKAGRSSYNEQFF. J is TRBJ2-1 and V is TRBV5-1, with 7 bases fitting TRBD2. V was clipped by 4 bases and J by 0 bases; unmatched bases: 7. The CDR3 is 16 residues long. Germline V CDR1 and CDR2: SGHRS, YFSETQ.

In its sample, this clonotype was seen a few times. The chain has TRBV5-1 and TRBJ2-2; no clear D. The germline V gene encodes CDR1 SGHRS and CDR2 YFSETQ. Trimming removed 5 bases at V and 0 bases at J, with 11 bases between. CDR3 length: 15 residues. CDR3 region: CASSPVPANTGELFF. For the CDR3, the DNA is TGCGCCAGCAGTCCCGTACCCGCGAACACCGGGGAGCTGTTTTTT.

Concerning this clonotype itself: An end of the junction differs from the germline gene, which may be a read error. This sequence joins TRBV7-2 and TRBJ2-7, with 9 positions matching TRBD2. This CDR3 is 13 amino acids long. Germline CDR1 and CDR2: SGHTA and FQGNSA. CDR3 loop: CATAPTPLAGIVF. DNA for the CDR3: TGTGCCACGGCCCCCACCCCGCTAGCGGGGATTGTCTTC.

This clonotype was picked up many times. The rearrangement uses TRBV5-1 and TRBJ2-7, with D uncertain. CDR1 is SGHRS and CDR2 is YFSETQ in the germline V gene. V was clipped by 4 bases and J by 3 bases, with 8 bases between them. This CDR3 is built from 12 residues. CDR3 protein: CASSASNYEQYF. The CDR3 nucleotides are TGCGCCAGCAGCGCCTCGAACTACGAGCAGTACTTC.

There are many counts of this clonotype. This chain links TRBV12-3 or TRBV12-4 with TRBJ2-1; 7 bases fit TRBD2. V was clipped by 2 bases and J by 5 bases; unmatched bases: 6. The CDR3 spans 15 residues. CDR3 amino acids: CASSLTGGKHNEQFF. CDR3 bases: TGTGCCAGCAGTTTAACGGGGGGTAAACACAATGAGCAGTTCTTC.

This clonotype has at least ten counts. This rearrangement joins TRBV4-3 to TRBJ1-1, with D unresolved. The V gene's germline CDR1 is LGHNA and CDR2 YSLEER. The CDR3 covers 14 residues. Trimming stripped 5 bases from V and 0 bases from J, with 10 bases between. The CDR3 DNA is TGCGCCAGCAGCAGGCAACATATGAACACTGAAGCTTTCTTT. This codes for CASSRQHMNTEAFF.

Only a few counts were recorded for this clonotype. V gene TRBV4-3 combines with J gene TRBJ2-3; D remains unclear. From germline, CDR1 is LGHNA and CDR2 YSLEER. The CDR3 covers 16 residues. The V end lost 0 bases, the J end lost 4 bases, and 14 bases lay between the germline ends. The DNA of the CDR3 is TGCGCCAGCAGCCAAGATGGCGCGGCCTCCCCAGATACGCAGTATTTT. It specifies CASSQDGAASPDTQYF.

The chain carries TRBV12-3 or TRBV12-4 and TRBJ1-4; no firm D call. Trimming shortened V by 3 bases and J by 5 bases, and 13 bases separated the two germline ends. The CDR3 spans 15 residues. This CDR3 is CASSLAGPRNEKLFF. DNA of the CDR3: TGTGCCAGCAGTTTGGCAGGACCGAGGAATGAAAAACTGTTTTTT.

The genes are TRBV5-1 and TRBJ2-5, with unresolved D. This CDR3 is built from 13 residues. Trimming cost V 3 bases and J 1 base, with 7 bases left between them. CDR1 SGHRS and CDR2 YFSETQ come from the germline V gene. The CDR3 DNA is TGCGCCAGCAGCTCGGTATTCCAAGAGACCCAGTACTTC. The encoded protein is CASSSVFQETQYF. The complete variable domain, with remaining parts taken from reference TRBV5-1 and TRBJ2-5, reads KAGVTQTPRYLIKTRGQQVTLSCSPISGHRSVSWYQQTPGQGLQFLFEYFSETQRNKGNFPGRFSGRQFSNSRSEMNVSTLELGDSALYLCASSSVFQETQYFGPGTRLLVL.

The chain employs TRBV13 and TRBJ2-7, with D uncertain. The CDR3 has 13 amino acids. Germline-derived CDR1 and CDR2 are PRHDT and FYEKMQ (reference sequence). V was cut by 1 base and J by 3 bases, with 7 bases left in between. The CDR3 nucleotides are TGTGCCAGCAGCTTAGCAGTCGGCTACGAGCAGTACTTC. Protein sequence: CASSLAVGYEQYF.

This rearrangement joins TRBV3-1 to TRBJ2-3; D ambiguous. V lost 6 bases to trimming and J lost 1 base, with 11 bases between them. The CDR3 is 14 amino acids. Germline V CDR1 and CDR2: LGHDT, YNNKEL (reference sequence). CDR3 amino acids: CASSERLRTDTQYF. The CDR3 coding sequence is TGTGCCAGCAGTGAGAGGCTGCGCACAGATACGCAGTATTTT.

This clonotype has just a few counts. The chain links TRBV5-1 to TRBJ2-5; TRBD2 matches 9 bases. The ends lost 3 bases at V and 1 base at J; junction bases unmatched: 7. The V gene's germline CDR1 is SGHRS and CDR2 YFSETQ. The CDR3 covers 16 residues. This CDR3 reads CASSSANSGGQETQYF. CDR3 DNA: TGCGCCAGCAGCTCCGCTAATAGCGGGGGCCAAGAGACCCAGTACTTC.